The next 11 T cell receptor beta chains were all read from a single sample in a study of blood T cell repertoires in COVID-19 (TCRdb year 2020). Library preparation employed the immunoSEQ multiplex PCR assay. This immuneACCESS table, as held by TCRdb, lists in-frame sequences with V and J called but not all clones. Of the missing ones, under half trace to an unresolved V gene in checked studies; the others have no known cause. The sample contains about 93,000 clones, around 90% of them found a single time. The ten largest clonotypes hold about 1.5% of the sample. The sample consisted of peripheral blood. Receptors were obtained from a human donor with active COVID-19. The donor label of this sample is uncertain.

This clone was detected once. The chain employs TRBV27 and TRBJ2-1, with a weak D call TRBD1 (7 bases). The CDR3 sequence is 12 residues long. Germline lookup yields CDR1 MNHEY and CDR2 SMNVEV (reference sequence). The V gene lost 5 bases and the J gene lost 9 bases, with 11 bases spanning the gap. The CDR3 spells CASSNRGGEQFF. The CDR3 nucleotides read TGTGCCAGCAGTAACAGGGGAGGTGAGCAGTTCTTC.

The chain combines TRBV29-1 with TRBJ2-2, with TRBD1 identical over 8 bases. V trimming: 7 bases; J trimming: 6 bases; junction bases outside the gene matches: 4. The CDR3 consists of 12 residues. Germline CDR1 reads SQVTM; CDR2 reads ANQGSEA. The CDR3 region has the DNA TGCAGCGCCGACAGGGGCCCCGGGGAGCTGTTTTTT. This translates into CSADRGPGELFF.

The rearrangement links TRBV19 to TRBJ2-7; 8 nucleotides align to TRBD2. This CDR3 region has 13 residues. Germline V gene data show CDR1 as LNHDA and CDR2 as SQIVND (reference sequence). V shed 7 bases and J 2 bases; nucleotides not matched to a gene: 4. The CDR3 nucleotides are TGTGCCAGTACCGACGGGGGGGCCTACGAGCAGTACTTC. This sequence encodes CASTDGGAYEQYF.

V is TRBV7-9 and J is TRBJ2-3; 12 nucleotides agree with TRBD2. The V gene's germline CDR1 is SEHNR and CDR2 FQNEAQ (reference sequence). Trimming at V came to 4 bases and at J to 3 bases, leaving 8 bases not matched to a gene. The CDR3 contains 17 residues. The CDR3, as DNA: TGTGCCAGCAGCTCGAGGGCTAGCGGGGGGGCAACAGATACGCAGTATTTT. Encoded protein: CASSSRASGGATDTQYF.

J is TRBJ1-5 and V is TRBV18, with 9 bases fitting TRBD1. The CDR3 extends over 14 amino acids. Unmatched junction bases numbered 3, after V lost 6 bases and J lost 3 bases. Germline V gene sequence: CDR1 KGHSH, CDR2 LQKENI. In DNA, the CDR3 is TGTGCCAGCTCGCGGACAGGGGCCAATCAGCCCCAGCATTTT. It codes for CASSRTGANQPQHF.

Here the CDR3 DNA reads TGTGCCAGTAGTATCCGGGGGGCGTACACTGAAGCTTTCTTT. It is translated as CASSIRGAYTEAFF. The chain joins TRBV19 to TRBJ1-1, with D possibly TRBD1 on 6 matching bases. Between the trimmed V and J ends, which lost 3 bases and 3 bases, there was a span of 11 bases. The CDR3 runs 14 residues. Germline CDR1 reads LNHDA; CDR2 reads SQIVND (reference sequence).

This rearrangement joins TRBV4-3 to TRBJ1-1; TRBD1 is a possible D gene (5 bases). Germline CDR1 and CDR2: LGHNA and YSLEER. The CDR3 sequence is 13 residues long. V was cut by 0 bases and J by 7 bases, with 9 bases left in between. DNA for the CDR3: TGCGCCAGCAGCCAAGACTCGGGGGGTGAAGCTTTCTTT. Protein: CASSQDSGGEAFF.

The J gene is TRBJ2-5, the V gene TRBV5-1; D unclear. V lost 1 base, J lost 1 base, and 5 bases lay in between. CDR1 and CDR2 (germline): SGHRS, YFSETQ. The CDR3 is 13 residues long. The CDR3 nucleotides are TGCGCCAGCAGCTTGACTATCCAAGAGACCCAGTACTTC. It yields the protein CASSLTIQETQYF.

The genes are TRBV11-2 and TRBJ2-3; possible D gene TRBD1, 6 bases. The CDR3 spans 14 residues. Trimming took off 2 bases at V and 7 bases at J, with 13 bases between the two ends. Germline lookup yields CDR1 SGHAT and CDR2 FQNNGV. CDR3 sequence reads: CASSLLRGMNTQYF. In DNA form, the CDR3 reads TGTGCCAGCAGCTTATTGAGGGGGATGAATACGCAGTATTTT.

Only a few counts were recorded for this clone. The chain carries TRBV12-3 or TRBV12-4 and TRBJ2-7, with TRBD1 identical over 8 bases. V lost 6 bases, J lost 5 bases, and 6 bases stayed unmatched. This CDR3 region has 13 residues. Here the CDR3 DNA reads TGTGCCAGCAGAAGACAGGGGTGGGACGAGCAGTACTTC. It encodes CASRRQGWDEQYF.

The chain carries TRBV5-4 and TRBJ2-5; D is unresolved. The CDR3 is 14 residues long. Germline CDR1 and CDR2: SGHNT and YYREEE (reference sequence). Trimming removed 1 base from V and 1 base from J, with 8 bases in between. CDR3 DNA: TGTGCCAGCAGCTTGCAGGTTTCCCAAGAGACCCAGTACTTC. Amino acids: CASSLQVSQETQYF.